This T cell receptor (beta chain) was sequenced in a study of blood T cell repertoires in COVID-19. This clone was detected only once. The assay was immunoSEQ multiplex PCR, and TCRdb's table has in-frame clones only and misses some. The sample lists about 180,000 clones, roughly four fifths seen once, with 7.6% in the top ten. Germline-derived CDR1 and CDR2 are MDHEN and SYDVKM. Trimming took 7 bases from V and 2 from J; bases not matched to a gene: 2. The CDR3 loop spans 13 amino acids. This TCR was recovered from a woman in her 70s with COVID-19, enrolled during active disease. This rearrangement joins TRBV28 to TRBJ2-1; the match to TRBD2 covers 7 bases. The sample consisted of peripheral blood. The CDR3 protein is CASIGLAYNEQFF. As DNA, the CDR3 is TGTGCCAGCATTGGACTAGCCTACAATGAGCAGTTCTTC.